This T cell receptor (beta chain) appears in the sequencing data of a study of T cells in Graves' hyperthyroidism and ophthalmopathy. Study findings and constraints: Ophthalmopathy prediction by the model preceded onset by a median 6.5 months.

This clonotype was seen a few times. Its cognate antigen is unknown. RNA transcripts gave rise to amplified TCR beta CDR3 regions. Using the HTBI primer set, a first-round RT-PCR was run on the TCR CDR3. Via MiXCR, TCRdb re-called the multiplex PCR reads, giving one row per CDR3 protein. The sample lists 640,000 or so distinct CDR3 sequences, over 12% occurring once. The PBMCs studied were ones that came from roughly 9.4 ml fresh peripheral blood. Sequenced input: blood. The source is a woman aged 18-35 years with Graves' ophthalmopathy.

The CDR3 sequence is CASSPYGTGSYEQYF. CDR3 nucleotide sequence: TGTGCCAGCAGCCCTTACGGGACGGGCTCCTACGAGCAGTACTTC. V is TRBV7-6 and J is TRBJ2-7; TRBD1 or TRBD2 may be the D gene (5 bases each). Trimming removed 5 bases from V and 0 bases from J, with 14 bases in between. There are 15 residues in the CDR3. The germline V gene encodes CDR1 SGHVS and CDR2 FNYEAQ. The full variable domain, completed using reference TRBV7-6 and TRBJ2-7, is GAGVSQSPRYKVTKRGQDVALRCDPISGHVSLYWYRQALGQGPEFLTYFNYEAQQDKSGLPNDRFSAERPEGSISTLTIQRTEQRDSAMYRCASSPYGTGSYEQYFGPGTRLTVT.